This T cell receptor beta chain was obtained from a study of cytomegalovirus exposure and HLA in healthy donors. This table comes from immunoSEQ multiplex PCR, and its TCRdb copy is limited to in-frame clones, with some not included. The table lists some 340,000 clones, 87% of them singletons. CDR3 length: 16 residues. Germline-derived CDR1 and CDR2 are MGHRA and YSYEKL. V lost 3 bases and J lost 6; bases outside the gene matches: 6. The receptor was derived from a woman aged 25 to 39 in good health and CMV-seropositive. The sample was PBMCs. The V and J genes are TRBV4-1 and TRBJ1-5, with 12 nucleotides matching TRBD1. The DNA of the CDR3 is TGCGCCAGCAGCCAGGAGGGACAGGGGGCGATTCAGCCCCAGCATTTT. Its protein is CASSQEGQGAIQPQHF.